The TCR beta chain described here comes from a study of cytotoxic CD8 clonotypes in ibrutinib-treated CLL. Study information: There were, on average, nearly 260,000 productive templates and under 95,000 productive rearrangements per sample.

This clone was recorded only once. The antigen remains unidentified. The CDR3 totals 13 residues. Trimming left V 10 bases short and J 2 bases short, with 15 bases between. Looked up from germline, CDR1 is MDHEN and CDR2 is SYDVKM. Repertoires were generated with immunoSEQ multiplex PCR, while TCRdb's copy carries only in-frame clones and drops some. This sample yields fewer than 400,000 clones, of which about 61% are seen a single time; roughly 6.7% belongs to the top ten. General study points: Samples were collected at differing times from sustained-remission and progressing patients. The clonality rise at ibrutinib response reflected private clonotype expansion.

The genes are TRBV28 and TRBJ2-7; D uncertain. The sequence derives from a human donor with chronic lymphocytic leukemia. Sequenced material: PBMCs, taken after 36 months of ibrutinib treatment. This chain's CDR3 is CATQYGLTYEQYF. The CDR3 bases are TGTGCCACGCAGTACGGGCTCACCTACGAGCAGTACTTC.